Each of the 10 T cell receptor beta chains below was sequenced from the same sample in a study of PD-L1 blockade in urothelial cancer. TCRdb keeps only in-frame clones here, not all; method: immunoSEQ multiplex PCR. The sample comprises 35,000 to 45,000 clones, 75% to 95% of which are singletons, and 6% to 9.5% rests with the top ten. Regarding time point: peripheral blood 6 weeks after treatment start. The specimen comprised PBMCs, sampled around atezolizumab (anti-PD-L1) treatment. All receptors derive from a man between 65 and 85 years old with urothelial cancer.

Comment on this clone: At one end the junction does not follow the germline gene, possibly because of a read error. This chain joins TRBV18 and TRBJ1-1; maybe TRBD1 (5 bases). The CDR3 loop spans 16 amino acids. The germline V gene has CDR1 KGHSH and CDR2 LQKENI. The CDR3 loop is CASSPQDFGMNTEAFF. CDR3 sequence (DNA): TGTGCCAGCTCGCCACAGGACTTCGGGATGAACACTGAAGCTTTCTTT.

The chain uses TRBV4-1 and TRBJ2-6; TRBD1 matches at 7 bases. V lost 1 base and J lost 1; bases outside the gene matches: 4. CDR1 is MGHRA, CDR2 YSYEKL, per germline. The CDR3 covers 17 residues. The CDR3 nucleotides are TGCGCCAGCAGCCAAGGGGAGACAGGGTCTGGGGCCAACGTCCTGACTTTC. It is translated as CASSQGETGSGANVLTF.

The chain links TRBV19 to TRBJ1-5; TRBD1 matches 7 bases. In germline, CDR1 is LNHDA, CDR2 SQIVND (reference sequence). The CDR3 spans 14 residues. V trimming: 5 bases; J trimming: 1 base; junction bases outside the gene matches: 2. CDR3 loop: CASSEDRSNQPQHF. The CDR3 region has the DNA TGTGCCAGTAGTGAGGACAGGAGCAATCAGCCCCAGCATTTT.

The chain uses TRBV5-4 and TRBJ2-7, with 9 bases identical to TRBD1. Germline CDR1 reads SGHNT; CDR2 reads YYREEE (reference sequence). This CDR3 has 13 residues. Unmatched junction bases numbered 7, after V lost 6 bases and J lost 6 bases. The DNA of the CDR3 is TGTGCCAGCACCTCCGGGACAGGGACCGAGCAGTACTTC. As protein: CASTSGTGTEQYF.

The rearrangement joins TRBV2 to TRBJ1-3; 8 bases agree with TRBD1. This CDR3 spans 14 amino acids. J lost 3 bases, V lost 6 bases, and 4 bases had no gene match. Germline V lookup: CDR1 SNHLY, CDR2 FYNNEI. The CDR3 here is CASSPDRGGNTIYF. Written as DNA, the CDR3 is TGTGCCAGCAGCCCCGACAGGGGTGGAAACACCATATATTTT.

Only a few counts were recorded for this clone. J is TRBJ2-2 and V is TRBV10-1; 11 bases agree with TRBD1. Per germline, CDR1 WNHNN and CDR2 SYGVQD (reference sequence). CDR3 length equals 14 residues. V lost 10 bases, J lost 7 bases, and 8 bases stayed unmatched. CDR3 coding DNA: TGCGCCACCGCCGGACAGGGGGCGAACGGGGAGCTGTTTTTT. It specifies CATAGQGANGELFF.

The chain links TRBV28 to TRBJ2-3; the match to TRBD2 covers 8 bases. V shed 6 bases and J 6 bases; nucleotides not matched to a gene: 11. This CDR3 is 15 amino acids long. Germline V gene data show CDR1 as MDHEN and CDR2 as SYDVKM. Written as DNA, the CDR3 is TGTGCCAGCAGCGCCGGGACTAGGGCGAGGGATACGCAGTATTTT. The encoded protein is CASSAGTRARDTQYF.

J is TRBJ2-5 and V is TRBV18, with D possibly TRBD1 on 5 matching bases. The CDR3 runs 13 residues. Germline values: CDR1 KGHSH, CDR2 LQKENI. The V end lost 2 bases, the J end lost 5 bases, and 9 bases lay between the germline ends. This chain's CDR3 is CASSPGASETQYF. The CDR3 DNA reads TGTGCCAGCTCACCAGGGGCCTCGGAGACCCAGTACTTC.

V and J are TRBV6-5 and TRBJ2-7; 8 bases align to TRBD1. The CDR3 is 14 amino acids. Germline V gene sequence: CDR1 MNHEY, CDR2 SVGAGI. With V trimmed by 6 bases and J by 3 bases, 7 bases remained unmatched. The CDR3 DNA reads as TGTGCCAGCAGGCGGGACAGGCAGGTCTACGAGCAGTACTTC. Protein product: CASRRDRQVYEQYF.

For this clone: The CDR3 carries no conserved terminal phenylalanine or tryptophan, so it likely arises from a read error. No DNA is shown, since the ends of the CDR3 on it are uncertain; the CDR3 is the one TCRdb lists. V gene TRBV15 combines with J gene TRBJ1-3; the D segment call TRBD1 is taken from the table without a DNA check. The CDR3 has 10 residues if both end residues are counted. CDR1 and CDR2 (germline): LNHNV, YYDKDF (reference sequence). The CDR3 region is CATSREKGSR.